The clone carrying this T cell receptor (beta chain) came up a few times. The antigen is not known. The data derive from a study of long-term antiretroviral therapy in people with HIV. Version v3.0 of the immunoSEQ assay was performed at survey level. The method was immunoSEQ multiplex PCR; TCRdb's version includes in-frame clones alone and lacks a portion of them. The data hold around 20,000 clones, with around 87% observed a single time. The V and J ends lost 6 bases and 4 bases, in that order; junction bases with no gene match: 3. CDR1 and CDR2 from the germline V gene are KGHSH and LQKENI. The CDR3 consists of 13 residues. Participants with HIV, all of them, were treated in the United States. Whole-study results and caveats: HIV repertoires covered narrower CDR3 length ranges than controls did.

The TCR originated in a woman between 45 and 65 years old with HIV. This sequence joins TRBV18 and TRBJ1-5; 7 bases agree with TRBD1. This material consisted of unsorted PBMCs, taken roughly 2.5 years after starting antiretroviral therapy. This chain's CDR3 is CASSQGENQPQHF. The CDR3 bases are TGTGCCAGCTCTCAGGGGGAGAATCAGCCCCAGCATTTT.